This is a list of T cell receptor beta chains from one sample in a study of blood T cell repertoires in COVID-19. Data came from immunoSEQ multiplex PCR; TCRdb stores just in-frame clones and leaves some out. The sample has about 99,000 clones, 75% to 85% seen once. The sequenced material came from peripheral blood. The source of these receptors is a man aged 60 to 75 with acute or convalescent COVID-19. CDR3s include the opening cysteine and the closing phenylalanine or tryptophan. Not every row has a clone size; where given, it reads once, few, many or a size class.

V gene	clone size	J gene	CDR3 protein
TRBV28	NA	TRBJ2-5	CASGTGAGGLQYF
TRBV5-1	NA	TRBJ2-1	CASSLAGPNNEQFF
TRBV4-3	NA	TRBJ1-3	CASSQEDQGYGRDTIYF
TRBV9	NA	TRBJ2-7	CASSEGEGGYEQYF
TRBV4-2	few	TRBJ1-3	CASSQVLVTGSSSGNTIYF
TRBV12-3/TRBV12-4	NA	TRBJ1-2	CASSLNRGYGYTF
TRBV7-9	few	TRBJ1-5	CASSSGQNPQPQHF
TRBV27	NA	TRBJ1-6	CASSLEVYSPLHF
TRBV19	NA	TRBJ1-1	CATGQGMYTEAFF
TRBV9	NA	TRBJ2-1	CASSVTGSYNEQFF
TRBV4-2	NA	TRBJ1-2	CASSQGDYYGYTF
TRBV12-3/TRBV12-4	NA	TRBJ2-1	CASALPDYNEQFF
TRBV20-1	once	TRBJ2-5	CSAEAQETQYF
TRBV11-2	NA	TRBJ1-1	CASSPSTEAFF
TRBV28	few	TRBJ2-7	CASSLGGGYEQYF
TRBV29-1	NA	TRBJ1-5	CSVAGTGGQPQHF
TRBV28	NA	TRBJ1-3	CASSVLQGKSGNTIYF
TRBV7-9	few	TRBJ1-4	CASSLTTGSFEKLFF
TRBV7-9	once	TRBJ2-1	CASDYPTATNGNEQFF
TRBV5-8	few	TRBJ1-2	CASSLWGGQDSYGYTF
TRBV9	NA	TRBJ1-1	CASSVEWAPNTEAFF
TRBV5-5	once	TRBJ2-1	CASSLIRDSLYNEQFF
TRBV19	NA	TRBJ1-6	CASSKYRDSFNSPLHF
TRBV5-8	NA	TRBJ2-1	CASSSGPFNEQFF
TRBV5-1	NA	TRBJ2-5	CASSLVRGEETQYF
TRBV5-1	few	TRBJ2-3	CASSQRDQRESDTQYF
TRBV5-4	NA	TRBJ2-7	CASSPQGAAYEQYF
TRBV7-2	NA	TRBJ2-7	CASTPVSYEQYF
TRBV6-2/TRBV6-3	NA	TRBJ2-7	CASSYLRGSTYEQYF
TRBV27	few	TRBJ2-1	CASIPLGRRSYNEQFF
TRBV19	NA	TRBJ2-4	CASSIDYTLAGRYIQYF
TRBV18	NA	TRBJ2-2	CASSPRQANTGELFF
TRBV7-8	few	TRBJ1-2	CASSQQAGGVYGYTF
TRBV24-1	NA	TRBJ2-1	CATSDYQQGASGGYNEQFF
TRBV28	NA	TRBJ1-5	CASSLLRRQGEASSNQPQHF
TRBV2	once	TRBJ2-7	CASSERGRYYEQYF
TRBV6-1	NA	TRBJ2-7	CASSEAMSYEQYF
TRBV4-3	once	TRBJ2-3	CASSRGLWAGDADTQYF
TRBV12-3/TRBV12-4	few	TRBJ1-2	CASSWTGNYGYTF
TRBV28	NA	TRBJ2-7	CASSTGEHRSQYF
TRBV24-1	NA	TRBJ1-5	CATSDSGMSNQPQHF
TRBV30	few	TRBJ1-4	CAWGRGQGSEKLFF
TRBV14	NA	TRBJ2-5	CASSQVKGRGETQYF
TRBV7-2	once	TRBJ1-6	CASSSRSDRANSPLHF
TRBV3-1/TRBV3-2	NA	TRBJ2-5	CASSPSRQTQYF
TRBV5-5	NA	TRBJ1-1	CASSTGTLGHTEAFF
TRBV28	NA	TRBJ2-1	CASSFIATYNEQFF
TRBV5-1	NA	TRBJ2-7	CASSLTDSARNRDRGRYEQYF
TRBV11-3	once	TRBJ1-2	CASSFGQEYGYTF
TRBV4-2	NA	TRBJ2-6	CASSQEGQATSGANVLTF
TRBV5-1	once	TRBJ2-1	CASSHPGTSVPSSYNEQFF
TRBV30	NA	TRBJ1-5	CAWSVEASQPQHF
TRBV25-1	few	TRBJ1-2	CASTPSMGGYGYTF
TRBV11-3	NA	TRBJ2-3	CASSLAAGSSTDTQYF
TRBV29-1	NA	TRBJ2-1	CSAHGGGEQFF
TRBV6-2/TRBV6-3	NA	TRBJ1-4	CASSSQEKLFF